Reported below is one T cell receptor beta chain. These data come from a study of T cell changes during pregnancy in multiple sclerosis. Germline lookup yields CDR1 MGHRA and CDR2 YSYEKL. The CDR3 contains 13 residues. V was clipped by 2 bases and J by 5 bases, with 9 bases between them. Produced via immunoSEQ multiplex PCR; TCRdb's table is partial and in-frame only. This repertoire shows 40,000 to 55,000 clones, more than 85% found once; its top ten account for approximately 2.9%. The gene calls are TRBV4-1 and TRBJ1-1; tentative D call: TRBD1 (5 bases). The sequence was obtained from a female donor with multiple sclerosis, enrolled in a pregnancy study. The sample in question was CD8+ T cells from peripheral blood mononuclear cells, obtained in the second trimester of pregnancy. Here the CDR3 DNA reads TGCGCCAGCAGCCAAAATCGGGGGACTGAAGCTTTCTTT. This gives the protein CASSQNRGTEAFF.